These 32 T cell receptor beta chains were sequenced from one sample in a study of blood T cell repertoires in COVID-19. Libraries were prepared by immunoSEQ multiplex PCR; TCRdb keeps only in-frame clonotypes and omits some of them. The profile covers 490,000 or so clones, with approximately 91% appearing a single time and 8% to 9.5% taken by the ten largest. The sequencing sample was made of PBMCs or T cells enriched from blood (not recorded which). These receptors were taken from an older woman who had recovered from COVID-19.

V gene TRBV2 combines with J gene TRBJ2-7, with 11 bases that match TRBD1. CDR1 and CDR2 from the germline V gene are SNHLY and FYNNEI. The CDR3 consists of 19 residues. Trimming took 5 bases from V and 0 from J; bases not matched to a gene: 15. The CDR3 nucleotides are TGTGCCAGCAGTAGCAGGACAGGGGGCCTTAGCTATGTCTCCTACGAGCAGTACTTC. This sequence encodes CASSSRTGGLSYVSYEQYF.

This sequence joins TRBV5-1 and TRBJ2-2; TRBD2 might be the D (7 bases). V was pared by 5 bases and J by 2 bases, with 16 bases between. Germline-derived CDR1 and CDR2 are SGHRS and YFSETQ. CDR3 length: 16 residues. The CDR3 coding sequence is TGCGCCAGCAGTCTTCTCGGGGGGCTAAACACCGGGGAGCTGTTTTTT. Translated: CASSLLGGLNTGELFF.

The J gene is TRBJ2-1, the V gene TRBV19; TRBD1 matches at 8 bases. Losses at the gene ends were 4 bases for V and 4 bases for J; bases not matched to a gene: 3. Germline CDR1 is LNHDA and CDR2 is SQIVND (reference sequence). CDR3 length: 14 amino acids. This chain's CDR3 is CASSSRQGYNEQFF. As DNA, the CDR3 is TGTGCCAGTAGTAGTAGACAGGGGTACAATGAGCAGTTCTTC.

The genes are TRBV29-1 and TRBJ1-2; a weak D match, TRBD1 (5 bases). Germline loops: CDR1 SQVTM, CDR2 ANQGSEA. CDR3 length: 14 amino acids. With 3 bases removed from V and 4 bases from J, the gap between germline ends came to 15 bases. CDR3 loop: CSVDTGGGSYGYTF. CDR3 coding DNA: TGCAGCGTTGACACCGGGGGGGGAAGCTATGGCTACACCTTC.

This clone has a single count. The genes are TRBV5-6 and TRBJ1-1; D might be TRBD1 (5 bases). The V end was cut by 3 bases, the J end by 1 base, with 7 bases between. The CDR3 is 13 residues long. Germline V CDR1 and CDR2: SGHDT, YYEEEE. The CDR3 region has the DNA TGTGCCAGCAGCTCCGGACAGAACACTGAAGCTTTCTTT. Translating it yields CASSSGQNTEAFF.

The CDR3 region has the DNA TGTGCCAGTAGAAAAGGGACTGCAAAGACCCAGTACTTC. This encodes CASRKGTAKTQYF. This chain links TRBV19 with TRBJ2-5, with D possibly being TRBD2 (6 bases). The CDR3 covers 13 residues. The germline V gene encodes CDR1 LNHDA and CDR2 SQIVND (reference sequence). V shed 6 bases and J shed 6 bases, with 14 bases lying between them.

The chain recombines TRBV7-2 with TRBJ1-6, with D perhaps TRBD1 (6 bases). Germline assignment: CDR1 SGHTA and CDR2 FQGNSA. Trimming stripped 4 bases from V and 0 bases from J, with 16 bases between. This CDR3 region has 18 residues. Here the CDR3 reads CASSSYGQPSSYNSPLHF. The CDR3, as DNA: TGTGCCAGCAGCTCCTATGGACAGCCCAGCTCCTATAATTCACCCCTCCACTTT.

V and J are TRBV6-5 and TRBJ1-1, with D possibly TRBD1 on 6 matching bases. This CDR3 comprises 15 residues. The germline V gene has CDR1 MNHEY and CDR2 SVGAGI. Trimming removed 0 bases at V and 6 bases at J, with 14 bases between. This CDR3 reads CASSYSPGAGAEAFF. Written as DNA, the CDR3 is TGTGCCAGCAGTTACTCGCCAGGGGCTGGGGCTGAAGCTTTCTTT.

This chain links TRBV19 with TRBJ1-1; a weak D match, TRBD1 (6 bases). The CDR3 runs to 15 residues. In germline, CDR1 is LNHDA, CDR2 SQIVND (reference sequence). The ends were cut back, 5 bases at V and 1 base at J, with 14 bases in the middle. The CDR3 sequence: CASSLQGTPNTEAFF. CDR3 sequence (DNA): TGTGCCAGTAGTCTCCAGGGGACACCGAACACTGAAGCTTTCTTT.

This clone has a handful of counts. The CDR3 nucleotides read TGTGCCAGCAGCTCCCGACAGAGTAATTCACCCCTCCACTTT. This sequence encodes CASSSRQSNSPLHF. The rearrangement uses TRBV7-2 and TRBJ1-6, with D tentatively TRBD1 (5 bases). V shed 4 bases and J shed 6 bases, with 10 bases lying between them. From germline, CDR1 is SGHTA and CDR2 FQGNSA. CDR3 size: 14 residues.

The chain has TRBV5-1 and TRBJ2-6, with 8 bases identical to TRBD1. The CDR3 contains 16 residues. Germline values: CDR1 SGHRS, CDR2 YFSETQ. J gave up 2 bases and V 4 bases, and 5 bases lay outside the gene matches. The CDR3 bases are TGCGCCAGCAGCGCGACAGGGGTTCCTGGGGCCAACGTCCTGACTTTC. This gives the protein CASSATGVPGANVLTF.

This chain links TRBV5-6 with TRBJ2-3, with 11 bases identical to TRBD2. V lost 3 bases and J lost 12; bases outside the gene matches: 3. The CDR3 sequence is 12 residues long. Germline lookup yields CDR1 SGHDT and CDR2 YYEEEE. The CDR3 sequence is CASSSSGGLQYF. In DNA, the CDR3 is TGTGCCAGCAGCTCTAGCGGGGGGCTTCAGTATTTT.

This clone was recorded once. The genes are TRBV5-1 and TRBJ2-3; D perhaps matches TRBD1 (5 bases). The V gene lost 0 bases and the J gene lost 6 bases, with 11 bases spanning the gap. Germline CDR1 SGHRS, CDR2 YFSETQ. The CDR3 sequence is 14 residues long. CDR3 DNA: TGCGCCAGCAGCTTGGACCAACCAGGGGATACGCAGTATTTT. Translated: CASSLDQPGDTQYF.

The chain recombines TRBV19 with TRBJ1-3, with D possibly TRBD1 on 6 matching bases. Germline loops: CDR1 LNHDA, CDR2 SQIVND (reference sequence). Trimming pared 3 bases from V and 4 bases from J, leaving 13 bases between. The CDR3 runs 15 residues. CDR3 residues: CASSIFAGTGNTIYF. The DNA of the CDR3 is TGTGCCAGTAGTATCTTCGCAGGGACAGGAAACACCATATATTTT.

The V call is TRBV30, the J call TRBJ1-3; D ambiguous. This CDR3 comprises 17 residues. Germline V gives CDR1 GTSNPN, CDR2 SVGIG (reference sequence). Between the trimmed V and J ends, which lost 2 bases and 0 bases, there was a span of 17 bases. This CDR3 is CAWSPRWLSSSGNTIYF. The CDR3 bases are TGTGCCTGGAGTCCTAGATGGCTGTCAAGCTCTGGAAACACCATATATTTT.

The V gene is TRBV6-5, the J gene TRBJ1-1, with D perhaps TRBD1 (5 bases). CDR3 size: 14 residues. CDR1 MNHEY and CDR2 SVGAGI come from the germline V gene. The V and J ends lost 7 bases and 3 bases respectively, with 15 bases between them. The CDR3 loop reads CASNSGGVYTEAFF. The CDR3 DNA reads as TGTGCCAGCAACTCTGGGGGGGTTTACACTGAAGCTTTCTTT.

This clone was counted a few times. The chain is built from TRBV5-6 and TRBJ1-1, with 7 bases fitting TRBD1. The CDR3 consists of 15 residues. After removal of 0 bases from V and 5 bases from J, the junction contained 7 bases not matched to a gene. Germline V CDR1 and CDR2: SGHDT, YYEEEE. The CDR3 reads CASSLVTTGRTEAFF. The DNA of the CDR3 is TGTGCCAGCAGCTTGGTAACGACAGGGCGAACTGAAGCTTTCTTT.

The DNA of the CDR3 is TGCGCCAGCAGCCAAGGGGACAGGGCCTACGAGCAGTACGTC. Its protein product is CASSQGDRAYEQYV. The chain employs TRBV4-1 and TRBJ2-7, with TRBD1 matching 9 bases. Losses at the gene ends were 1 base for V and 2 bases for J; bases not matched to a gene: 0. The CDR3 is made up of 14 amino acids. In germline, CDR1 is MGHRA, CDR2 YSYEKL.

This clone turned up a few times. The chain couples TRBV4-1 to TRBJ1-6, with a weak D call TRBD1 (5 bases). This CDR3 has 16 amino acids. The V end lost 1 base, the J end lost 8 bases, and 15 bases lay between the germline ends. Germline-derived CDR1 and CDR2 are MGHRA and YSYEKL. CDR3 loop: CASSQGVQGGDSPLHF. CDR3 nucleotides: TGCGCCAGCAGCCAAGGCGTGCAGGGCGGAGATTCACCCCTCCACTTT.

This chain uses TRBV5-1 with TRBJ1-1; D may be TRBD1 (5 bases). Germline values: CDR1 SGHRS, CDR2 YFSETQ. The CDR3 contains 14 residues. The V gene lost 1 base and the J gene lost 3 bases, with 10 bases spanning the gap. The CDR3 sequence is CASSLPGGDTEAFF. The CDR3 DNA follows: TGCGCCAGCAGCTTGCCGGGAGGGGACACTGAAGCTTTCTTT.

The chain carries TRBV6-1 and TRBJ1-1, with D possibly matching TRBD1 (5 bases). In germline, CDR1 is MNHNS, CDR2 SASEGT. The CDR3 has 14 amino acids. Trimming pared 0 bases from V and 5 bases from J, leaving 10 bases between. DNA for the CDR3: TGTGCCAGCAGTGAAGCAGGGAGGGGTACTGAAGCTTTCTTT. It translates to CASSEAGRGTEAFF.

V gene TRBV6-5 combines with J gene TRBJ1-3; possible D gene TRBD1, 5 bases. Germline loops: CDR1 MNHEY, CDR2 SVGAGI. This CDR3 has 16 amino acids. Between the trimmed V and J ends, which lost 3 bases and 0 bases, there was a span of 12 bases. The CDR3 sequence is CASSYGGLSSGNTIYF. The CDR3 DNA sequence: TGTGCCAGCAGTTATGGGGGGTTGAGCTCTGGAAACACCATATATTTT.

This clone was seen just once. The chain joins TRBV12-3 or TRBV12-4 to TRBJ2-7, with D uncertain. Trimming took off 5 bases at V and 6 bases at J, with 11 bases between the two ends. This CDR3 spans 12 amino acids. The CDR3 sequence is CASSPSRFEQYF. In nucleotides, the CDR3 is TGTGCCAGCAGTCCGTCTAGGTTCGAGCAGTACTTC.

The chain is built from TRBV12-3 or TRBV12-4 and TRBJ1-6, with D possibly being TRBD1 (5 bases). The CDR3 has 13 amino acids. V was cut by 6 bases and J by 4 bases, with 7 bases left in between. CDR3: CASSRQYNSPLHF. The CDR3 DNA follows: TGTGCCAGCAGCCGACAGTATAATTCACCCCTCCACTTT.

This clone was counted only a few times. V is TRBV12-5 and J is TRBJ2-1, with D possibly being TRBD1 (6 bases). Germline CDR1 LGHNT, CDR2 FRNRAP. The CDR3 sequence is 14 residues long. V dropped 7 bases and J dropped 0 bases, with 10 bases sitting between them. CDR3 bases: TGTGCTAGTGTTGACAGGAGCTCCTACAATGAGCAGTTCTTC. This sequence encodes CASVDRSSYNEQFF.

The chain recombines TRBV5-1 with TRBJ2-3, with 10 bases identical to TRBD2. Germline V lookup: CDR1 SGHRS, CDR2 YFSETQ. The ends lost 4 bases at V and 4 bases at J; junction bases unmatched: 6. The CDR3 runs to 15 residues. Written as DNA, the CDR3 is TGCGCCAGCAGCAGGACTAGCGGTTCCCCAGATACGCAGTATTTT. Translation gives CASSRTSGSPDTQYF.

This clone was detected only once. The rearrangement links TRBV27 to TRBJ2-5; 11 bases fit TRBD2. Trimming cost V 2 bases and J 4 bases; bases outside gene matches: 9. Germline V CDR1 and CDR2: MNHEY, SMNVEV (reference sequence). The CDR3 runs 17 residues. CDR3 in DNA: TGTGCCAGCAGTTTAGATGGTAGCGGGGGGGGAGTAGAGACCCAGTACTTC. The encoded protein is CASSLDGSGGGVETQYF.

The CDR3 nucleotides read TGTGCCAGCAGCCTAAACGGGGAGCTGTTTTTT. This sequence encodes CASSLNGELFF. V usage is TRBV28 and J usage is TRBJ2-2; D is uncertain. With 6 bases removed from V and 7 bases from J, the gap between germline ends came to 6 bases. CDR3 size: 11 residues. The germline gives CDR1 MDHEN, CDR2 SYDVKM. Complete variable domain (other parts from reference TRBV28 and TRBJ2-2): DVKVTQSSRYLVKRTGEKVFLECVQDMDHENMFWYRQDPGLGLRLIYFSYDVKMKEKGDIPEGYSVSREKKERFSLILESASTNQTSMYLCASSLNGELFFGEGSRLTVL.

CDR3 amino acids: CASSISGTSGGYEQFF. The DNA for the CDR3 is TGTGCCAGCAGCATTTCCGGGACTAGCGGGGGCTATGAGCAGTTCTTC. The V and J genes are TRBV7-2 and TRBJ2-1; TRBD2 matches 14 bases. The V gene's germline CDR1 is SGHTA and CDR2 FQGNSA. Unmatched junction bases numbered 8, after V lost 5 bases and J lost 8 bases. The CDR3 consists of 16 residues. Supplemented by reference TRBV7-2 and TRBJ2-1, the full variable domain reads GAGVSQSPSNKVTEKGKDVELRCDPISGHTALYWYRQSLGQGLEFLIYFQGNSAPDKSGLPSDRFSAERTGGSVSTLTIQRTQQEDSAVYLCASSISGTSGGYEQFFGPGTRLTVL.

To note about this clone: Other nucleotide sequences from this sample produce the same CDR3. The chain couples TRBV19 to TRBJ1-6; 7 bases agree with TRBD1. With 6 bases clipped from V and 6 bases from J, the junction kept 5 bases outside the gene matches. This CDR3 region has 14 residues. Germline values: CDR1 LNHDA, CDR2 SQIVND (reference sequence). The CDR3 sequence is CASSGGQFNSPLHF. The CDR3 DNA reads as TGTGCCAGTAGCGGGGGACAGTTTAATTCACCCCTCCACTTT.

The rearrangement uses TRBV2 and TRBJ1-2; 7 bases fit TRBD1. The V and J ends lost 6 bases and 4 bases, in that order; junction bases with no gene match: 5. This CDR3 contains 13 residues. Germline CDR1 reads SNHLY; CDR2 reads FYNNEI. The CDR3 region is CASRSGQPYGYTF. CDR3 sequence (DNA): TGTGCCAGCAGGTCGGGACAGCCCTATGGCTACACCTTC.

This chain connects TRBV11-2 to TRBJ2-2; D is uncertain. The CDR3 extends over 11 amino acids. Germline V gene lookup returns CDR1 SGHAT and CDR2 FQNNGV. V gave up 6 bases and J gave up 7 bases, with 6 bases separating them. The CDR3 DNA reads as TGTGCCAGCAGACTTAACGGGGAGCTGTTTTTT. Translated: CASRLNGELFF. Variable domain in full (rest from reference TRBV11-2 and TRBJ2-2): EAGVAQSPRYKIIEKRQSVAFWCNPISGHATLYWYQQILGQGPKLLIQFQNNGVVDDSQLPKDRFSAERLKGVDSTLKIQPAKLEDSAVYLCASRLNGELFFGEGSRLTVL.